This T cell receptor beta chain was sequenced in a study of T cells after yellow fever vaccination. Across the whole study: Any fraction with a low cell number was prepared using SMART-Seq v4 Ultra Low Input. Study-wide points: A secondary response was less intense yet reached its peak sooner, at day 5 versus 15. Booster samples showed a return of most primary-vaccination clones (approximately 96% CD4, approximately 88% CD8).

To note about this clonotype: What it binds is unknown.

This CDR3 is 13 amino acids long. With 5 bases removed from V and 8 bases from J, the gap between germline ends came to 15 bases. From germline, CDR1 is LNHDA and CDR2 SQIVND (reference sequence). In making TCR cDNA, 5'RACE template switching added a universal primer site and UMIs to it. TCRdb re-analysed the 5' RACE reads in MiXCR, keeping a single row per CDR3 protein. The table includes hundreds of thousands of distinct CDR3 sequences, 3.6% detected once. Here the sequenced sample was PBMCs, taken on the day of the yellow fever booster vaccination. The sequence was collected from a man aged 18 to 29 who received the YFV17D yellow fever vaccine. The chain joins TRBV19 to TRBJ1-2; D is possibly TRBD1 (6 bases). The CDR3 loop is CASSLRGIGGYTF. The DNA of the CDR3 is TGTGCCAGTAGTCTAAGGGGGATCGGCGGCTACACCTTC.